The 26 T cell receptor beta chains below were found in one sample sequenced in a study of shared clonotypes between healthy human individuals. CD45RO-negative, CCR7-selected cells formed the naive CD8 fraction, which excluded terminally differentiated effector memory CD45RA+ cells. Data came from immunoSEQ multiplex PCR; TCRdb stores just in-frame clones and leaves some out. This sample yields about 2 million clones, of which about 95% are seen a single time; roughly 1.1% belongs to the top ten. Input material: naive CD8+ T cells sorted from blood. These receptors originate from a man between 18 and 29 years old in good health.

The chain has TRBV28 and TRBJ2-5; no reliable D call. The germline CDR1 and CDR2 sequences are MDHEN and SYDVKM. This CDR3 contains 13 residues. With 3 bases removed from V and 7 bases from J, the gap between germline ends came to 12 bases. CDR3 nucleotide sequence: TGTGCCAGCAGTTTGGGTGGGGTGGGGACCCAGTACTTC. This sequence encodes CASSLGGVGTQYF. Looking up the rest from reference TRBV28 and TRBJ2-5 gives the full variable domain: DVKVTQSSRYLVKRTGEKVFLECVQDMDHENMFWYRQDPGLGLRLIYFSYDVKMKEKGDIPEGYSVSREKKERFSLILESASTNQTSMYLCASSLGGVGTQYFGPGTRLLVL.

CDR3: CASSQLGDQYF. The CDR3 DNA follows: TGTGCCAGCAGCCAACTAGGGGATCAGTACTTC. The chain has TRBV5-4 and TRBJ2-7; either TRBD1 or TRBD2 may fit D (5 bases each). CDR1 SGHNT and CDR2 YYREEE come from the germline V gene (reference sequence). Deletions cut 4 bases from V and 10 bases from J, with 12 bases between. This CDR3 region has 11 residues.

This chain uses TRBV30 with TRBJ2-3; 7 nucleotides match TRBD2. The CDR3 loop spans 14 amino acids. Germline V CDR1 and CDR2: GTSNPN, SVGIG (reference sequence). Trimming cost V 2 bases and J 6 bases; bases outside gene matches: 8. CDR3 sequence (DNA): TGTGCCTGGAGTACCGGGAGGCAATCCGATACGCAGTATTTT. Translation gives CAWSTGRQSDTQYF.

About this clone itself: Different DNA sequences within this sample yield the same CDR3. The chain is built from TRBV27 and TRBJ2-1, with 13 bases that match TRBD2. CDR1 MNHEY and CDR2 SMNVEV come from the germline V gene (reference sequence). The trim removed 6 bases at V and 7 bases at J, leaving 6 bases unmatched. The length of the CDR3 is 15 residues. The CDR3 spells CASSAGTSGNNEQFF. The CDR3 DNA reads TGTGCCAGCAGCGCCGGGACTAGCGGGAATAATGAGCAGTTCTTC.

On this clone itself: The sample holds other DNA sequences that translate to the same CDR3. V usage is TRBV5-4 and J usage is TRBJ2-1; D possibly corresponds to TRBD1 (5 bases). The CDR3 has 14 amino acids. Germline CDR1 SGHNT, CDR2 YYREEE (reference sequence). V was shortened by 4 bases and J by 2 bases, with 10 bases between the two germline ends. CDR3: CASSLEGAYNEQFF. Written as DNA, the CDR3 is TGTGCCAGCAGCCTCGAAGGGGCCTACAATGAGCAGTTCTTC.

This chain uses TRBV9 with TRBJ2-7; no clear D. There are 14 residues in the CDR3. V lost 4 bases and J lost 2, with 13 bases in between. Germline V gene data show CDR1 as SGDLS and CDR2 as YYNGEE. Here the CDR3 DNA reads TGTGCCAGCAGCCCCCCCCCGAGAACCTACGAGCAGTACTTC. This gives the protein CASSPPPRTYEQYF.

This chain joins TRBV27 and TRBJ2-7; 7 bases agree with TRBD1. Losses at the gene ends were 0 bases for V and 5 bases for J; bases not matched to a gene: 4. Germline CDR1 is MNHEY and CDR2 is SMNVEV (reference sequence). This CDR3 contains 14 residues. The CDR3, as DNA: TGTGCCAGCAGTTTATCGGGGCAGGGGGACGAGCAGTACTTC. Translating it yields CASSLSGQGDEQYF.

The chain carries TRBV29-1 and TRBJ2-1; TRBD2 agrees at 8 bases. J was trimmed by 9 bases and V by 3 bases; bases with no gene match: 7. The CDR3 contains 13 residues. Germline V lookup: CDR1 SQVTM, CDR2 ANQGSEA. CDR3 DNA sequence: TGCAGCGTTGATGCCGGGGGGGCCTTTGAGCAGTTCTTC. It encodes CSVDAGGAFEQFF.

V gene TRBV2 combines with J gene TRBJ1-2, with D maybe TRBD1 (6 bases). The CDR3 spans 13 residues. The germline CDR1 and CDR2 sequences are SNHLY and FYNNEI. Trimming left V 2 bases short and J 8 bases short, with 12 bases between. The CDR3 spells CASSETQGGGYTF. CDR3 nucleotides: TGTGCCAGCAGTGAAACACAGGGAGGAGGCTACACCTTC.

The V gene is TRBV2, the J gene TRBJ1-1; 8 bases are a match to TRBD1. Germline lookup yields CDR1 SNHLY and CDR2 FYNNEI. V lost 4 bases to trimming and J lost 4 bases; unmatched junction nucleotides: 5. The CDR3 length is 14 residues. The CDR3 DNA reads as TGTGCCAGCAGTGCTCCGGACAGGGCCACTGAAGCTTTCTTT. Its translation is CASSAPDRATEAFF.

This chain joins TRBV7-8 and TRBJ1-3; D not certain. CDR3 length: 15 residues. Trimming took off 7 bases at V and 0 bases at J, with 13 bases between the two ends. Looked up from germline, CDR1 is SGHVS and CDR2 is FQNEAQ. CDR3 sequence: CASTSLSSSGNTIYF. The CDR3 bases are TGTGCCAGCACTTCCCTTTCAAGCTCTGGAAACACCATATATTTT.

The chain has TRBV10-3 and TRBJ2-7, with D unresolved. The CDR3 runs to 14 residues. Trimming removed 3 bases at V and 3 bases at J, with 12 bases between. The germline V gene has CDR1 ENHRY and CDR2 SYGVKD. CDR3: CAISDATSFYEQYF. The CDR3 DNA reads as TGTGCCATCAGTGATGCGACCAGCTTCTACGAGCAGTACTTC.

V gene TRBV29-1 combines with J gene TRBJ1-3; D is uncertain. Germline CDR1 SQVTM, CDR2 ANQGSEA. V was clipped by 4 bases and J by 4 bases, with 14 bases between them. There are 14 residues in the CDR3. The CDR3 is CSVVKASDGNTIYF. The CDR3 DNA is TGCAGCGTTGTTAAGGCGAGTGACGGAAACACCATATATTTT.

The genes are TRBV10-3 and TRBJ2-1; D may be TRBD1 (6 bases). V lost 9 bases and J lost 4, with 13 bases in between. Germline V gene lookup returns CDR1 ENHRY and CDR2 SYGVKD. CDR3 length: 13 residues. The CDR3 here is CAIDSTGYNEQFF. The DNA of the CDR3 is TGTGCCATTGATTCGACAGGTTACAATGAGCAGTTCTTC.

In this sample, this clone turned up once. This chain joins TRBV7-9 and TRBJ2-1; 9 positions match TRBD1. V lost 1 base, J lost 10 bases, and 8 bases stayed unmatched. Germline-derived CDR1 and CDR2 are SEHNR and FQNEAQ (reference sequence). This CDR3 contains 15 residues. DNA for the CDR3: TGTGCCAGCAGCTTAGAACAGGGGGCCCACCGGGAGCAGTTCTTC. Its protein product is CASSLEQGAHREQFF. The variable domain in full, completed from reference TRBV7-9 and TRBJ2-1, reads DTGVSQNPRHKITKRGQNVTFRCDPISEHNRLYWYRQTLGQGPEFLTYFQNEAQLEKSRLLSDRFSAERPKGSFSTLEIQRTEQGDSAMYLCASSLEQGAHREQFFGPGTRLTVL.

On this clone itself: Other DNA sequences of this sample code for an identical CDR3. The J gene is TRBJ1-2, the V gene TRBV27, with 7 positions matching TRBD1. Losses at the gene ends were 0 bases for V and 4 bases for J; bases not matched to a gene: 2. Germline CDR1 MNHEY, CDR2 SMNVEV (reference sequence). The CDR3 covers 14 residues. CDR3 sequence reads: CASSLSSGGYGYTF. CDR3 nucleotides: TGTGCCAGCAGTTTATCGTCAGGGGGCTATGGCTACACCTTC.

The table lists this clone with a count of one. The rearrangement uses TRBV2 and TRBJ2-3; 14 bases are shared with TRBD2. V trimming: 7 bases; J trimming: 3 bases; junction bases outside the gene matches: 9. Per the germline V gene, CDR1 is SNHLY and CDR2 is FYNNEI. This CDR3 has 17 amino acids. The CDR3 region is CASTGLAGVERTDTQYF. CDR3 in DNA: TGTGCCAGCACGGGACTAGCGGGAGTGGAAAGGACAGATACGCAGTATTTT.

This chain joins TRBV6-5 and TRBJ2-1, with TRBD1 as a possible D gene (6 bases). Trimming removed 5 bases from V and 10 bases from J, with 12 bases in between. CDR3 length: 12 residues. Germline CDR1 and CDR2: MNHEY and SVGAGI. CDR3 nucleotides: TGTGCCAGCAGTCCCCAGGGGACCGAGCAGTTCTTC. Translation: CASSPQGTEQFF.

The chain carries TRBV5-6 and TRBJ2-7, with D perhaps matching TRBD2 (6 bases). V was pared by 0 bases and J by 5 bases, with 18 bases between. CDR1 SGHDT and CDR2 YYEEEE come from the germline V gene. The CDR3 is 16 residues long. The CDR3 DNA reads TGTGCCAGCAGCTTGGGCGGGACCGGGGCGTGGGACGAGCAGTACTTC. It yields the protein CASSLGGTGAWDEQYF.

A remark on this clone: Other DNA variants within this sample encode the same CDR3. V usage is TRBV5-6 and J usage is TRBJ2-7, with TRBD2 identical over 7 bases. This CDR3 spans 14 amino acids. The V segment lost 1 base and the J segment 2 bases; nucleotides outside the gene matches: 3. The germline CDR1 and CDR2 sequences are SGHDT and YYEEEE. The CDR3 DNA follows: TGTGCCAGCAGCTTGTCGCTAGCGGCCTACGAGCAGTACTTC. This codes for CASSLSLAAYEQYF.

The chain is built from TRBV4-2 and TRBJ2-3; weak D call: TRBD2 (6 bases). The V end was cut by 1 base, the J end by 2 bases, with 19 bases between. The CDR3 extends over 18 amino acids. Germline V gene sequence: CDR1 LGHNA, CDR2 YNFKEQ. The CDR3 DNA is TGTGCCAGCAGCCAAGTGTTGTTTCGGGACTCCTACACAGATACGCAGTATTTT. The encoded protein is CASSQVLFRDSYTDTQYF.

This clone was observed once. This sequence joins TRBV5-6 and TRBJ2-1; 7 positions match TRBD2. The J segment lost 8 bases and the V segment lost 1 base, leaving 9 bases of the junction unmatched. The CDR3 contains 15 residues. Per the germline V gene, CDR1 is SGHDT and CDR2 is YYEEEE. For the CDR3, the DNA is TGTGCCAGCAGCTTGACCAGCGGGGTGTTCGATGAGCAGTTCTTC. It encodes CASSLTSGVFDEQFF.

CDR3 nucleotides: TGTGCCAGCAAAGAGGGCAGCGAAGGTAATTCACCCCTCCACTTT. The encoded protein is CASKEGSEGNSPLHF. J is TRBJ1-6 and V is TRBV27, with no clear D. Looked up from germline, CDR1 is MNHEY and CDR2 is SMNVEV (reference sequence). This CDR3 has 15 residues. V lost 7 bases to trimming and J lost 6 bases, with 16 bases between them.

The chain has TRBV28 and TRBJ2-2; the match to TRBD2 covers 9 bases. V shed 5 bases and J 6 bases; nucleotides not matched to a gene: 7. Germline CDR1 and CDR2: MDHEN and SYDVKM. CDR3 length: 15 residues. DNA of the CDR3: TGTGCCAGCAGTCTGGGACTAGCTTTCCCCGGGGAGCTGTTTTTT. Translating it yields CASSLGLAFPGELFF.

The V and J genes are TRBV19 and TRBJ2-7, with TRBD1 matching over 8 bases. Trimming removed 5 bases from V and 5 bases from J; junction bases left unmatched: 8. This CDR3 is built from 14 residues. CDR1 and CDR2 (germline): LNHDA, SQIVND (reference sequence). The CDR3 is CASSPGTGQDEQYF. DNA of the CDR3: TGTGCCAGTAGTCCCGGGACGGGACAGGACGAGCAGTACTTC.

J is TRBJ2-2 and V is TRBV6-5; TRBD1 matches at 8 bases. This CDR3 region has 14 residues. V was clipped by 6 bases and J by 8 bases; unmatched bases: 8. Germline V lookup: CDR1 MNHEY, CDR2 SVGAGI. The CDR3 spells CASSLDRVRGELFF. CDR3 sequence (DNA): TGTGCCAGCAGCCTGGACAGGGTCAGGGGGGAGCTGTTTTTT.